This T cell receptor beta chain was captured in a study of blood T cell repertoires in COVID-19 (dated by TCRdb to 2018 to 2021). Background on the whole study: Collaborator samples came from the United States, Italy and Spain and covered acute and convalescent phases of COVID-19. The prospective study material was composed of cDNA or gDNA derived from T cells, B-cell-depleted T cells, or PBMCs. Deeply sampled blood TCRbeta repertoires from subjects exposed to, actively infected with, or recovered from COVID-19 were included in the dataset. The repertoires were released in a freely available public database intended as a resource for research on the immune response to SARS-CoV-2. The samples were drawn from the first 160 participants of the ongoing ImmuneRACE study and from under 1,500 subjects provided by 6 global collaborators. Nearly every sample came with metadata listing a de-identified subject ID, COVID-19 status, age in years and sex. HLA class I and class II types, where available, came from metadata supplied by the sample provider rather than from assay-based typing.

V loses 3 bases at its end and J loses 1 base; junction bases beyond the gene matches: 3. The cysteine opens and the phenylalanine closes a CDR3 of 15 amino acids. Just CDR3 DNA is preserved here, 45 bases in frame from base 1. Via the germline V gene, CDR1 is KGHDR and CDR2 SFDVKD. TCRbeta CDR3 regions were amplified from genomic DNA using the immunoSEQ Assay, a bias-controlled multiplex PCR. For the original study's pipeline: The number of nucleated cells in each sample was estimated by amplification of reference gene primers within the assay. To quantify the absolute abundance of each unique TCRbeta CDR3 rearrangement, sequence reads were collapsed and filtered. For each sample, productive Simpson clonality was calculated as the square root of Simpson's diversity index across productive rearrangements. TCRdb stores this immuneACCESS table with in-frame sequences only. Part of the clones is absent; in the studies checked, under half of the shortfall reflects unresolved V genes, and no reason is known for the rest. The V and J calls and clone size are taken from that table; D and trimming were inferred from the DNA. The sample table contains 180,000 or so clones; only one count was recorded for 65% to 85% of them. The top ten clones comprise over 6.5% of the sample.

Regarding this clone: There is no known antigen for this receptor. The sample holds no much larger clone one base away, and base qualities are not on file.

At one collaborating source in Seattle, patients were enrolled during active infection and were followed longitudinally through the course of disease. Collaborating institutions collected whole blood in K2EDTA tubes following their own protocols. For TCRbeta analysis, collaborators shipped samples in one of three forms: frozen whole blood, isolated PBMCs, or DNA extracted from either of those sample types. Summary of the overall study and its limitations: The quantity of clinical and demographic metadata differed by source and by participant and was supplied without curation.

What was sequenced was peripheral blood. In this chain, TRBV24-1 is recombined with TRBJ2-3; TRBD1 fits 7 bases in the junction. The receptor was derived from a woman aged 40 to 50 with COVID-19, enrolled during active disease. The DNA sequence is as follows: TGTGCCACCAGTGATCAGGGGGTTGGCACAGATACGCAGTATTTT. This gives the protein CATSDQGVGTDTQYF.